Listed here are 19 T cell receptor beta chains from one sample, sequenced in a study of cytomegalovirus exposure and HLA in healthy donors. The PCR ran on 60 Vbeta and 13 Jbeta primers. Sequencing used immunoSEQ multiplex PCR; TCRdb keeps in-frame clones, though not all of them. This repertoire shows around 110,000 clones, under 90% found once; its top ten account for 3% to 5%. Sequencing input: PBMCs. All receptors come from a woman aged 25 to 39 in good health and CMV-seronegative.

This chain uses TRBV30 with TRBJ1-2, with 8 bases matching TRBD1. Germline CDR1 is GTSNPN and CDR2 is SVGIG (reference sequence). Germline trimming cut 2 bases from V and 6 bases from J; bases unmatched to any gene: 5. The CDR3 sequence is 13 residues long. CDR3 DNA: TGTGCCTGGAGTTCACAGGGGGACGATGGCTACACCTTC. It codes for CAWSSQGDDGYTF. The full variable domain, in which reference TRBV30 and TRBJ1-2 provide the parts outside the CDR3, is SQTIHQWPATLVQPVGSPLSLECTVEGTSNPNLYWYRQAAGRGLQLLFYSVGIGQISSEVPQNLSASRPQDRQFILSSKKLLLSDSGFYLCAWSSQGDDGYTFGSGTRLTVV.

V usage is TRBV6-5 and J usage is TRBJ1-3; the match to TRBD1 covers 7 bases. The CDR3 runs 14 residues. V was pared by 8 bases and J by 2 bases, with 6 bases of the junction left unmatched. Germline V gives CDR1 MNHEY, CDR2 SVGAGI. CDR3 residues: CASHRGKPGNTIYF. The DNA of the CDR3 is TGTGCCAGCCACAGGGGAAAACCTGGAAACACCATATATTTT.

This clone was seen more than once but under ten times. This chain connects TRBV7-8 to TRBJ2-1, with TRBD1 matching over 8 bases. The CDR3 covers 15 residues. From germline, CDR1 is SGHVS and CDR2 FQNEAQ. The junction had 9 bases not matched to a gene; V was cut back by 5 bases and J by 6 bases. As DNA, the CDR3 is TGTGCCAGCAGCCCGCGACAGGGGCCGTCCAATGAGCAGTTCTTC. Its translation: CASSPRQGPSNEQFF.

The chain employs TRBV6-1 and TRBJ1-6, with D tentatively TRBD1 (5 bases). Trimming removed 1 base at V and 8 bases at J, with 12 bases between. Germline assignment: CDR1 MNHNS and CDR2 SASEGT. The CDR3 runs 15 residues. The CDR3 DNA is TGTGCCAGCAGTGAAGAAAACAGGCTCCATTCACCCCTCCACTTT. Protein product: CASSEENRLHSPLHF.

This clone came up once. This chain connects TRBV6-1 to TRBJ2-2; 9 nucleotides align to TRBD2. This CDR3 has 15 residues. V was pared by 4 bases and J by 8 bases, with 8 bases of the junction left unmatched. CDR1 is MNHNS and CDR2 is SASEGT in the germline V gene. In DNA, the CDR3 is TGTGCCAGCAGTGCGCGGGAGGGCCTAATGGGGGAGCTGTTTTTT. Translation: CASSAREGLMGELFF.

This chain links TRBV23-1 with TRBJ2-7; TRBD1 agrees at 10 bases. TRBV23-1 is designated an ORF whose function remains uncertain. The CDR3 consists of 14 residues. Trimming at V came to 6 bases and at J to 3 bases, leaving 5 bases not matched to a gene. CDR3 residues: CASRSGTGVYEQYF. The DNA for the CDR3 is TGCGCCAGCAGATCCGGGACAGGGGTCTACGAGCAGTACTTC.

The chain employs TRBV7-2 and TRBJ1-6, with 7 bases lining up with TRBD1. Per the germline V gene, CDR1 is SGHTA and CDR2 is FQGNSA. With V trimmed by 4 bases and J by 4 bases, 4 bases remained unmatched. CDR3 size: 15 residues. The CDR3 loop reads CASSSRQGYNSPLHF. In nucleotides, the CDR3 is TGTGCCAGCAGCTCACGACAGGGATATAATTCACCCCTCCACTTT.

This rearrangement joins TRBV28 to TRBJ2-7; weak D call: TRBD2 (6 bases). V was shortened by 6 bases and J by 9 bases, with 21 bases between the two germline ends. This CDR3 is built from 14 residues. CDR1 is MDHEN and CDR2 is SYDVKM in the germline V gene. CDR3 in amino acids: CASRARTLVEGQYF. CDR3 in DNA: TGTGCCAGCAGGGCCCGGACACTTGTGGAGGGGCAGTACTTC.

This chain connects TRBV10-2 to TRBJ2-1; 14 bases agree with TRBD2. Trimming took 6 bases from V and 8 from J; bases not matched to a gene: 12. From germline, CDR1 is WSHSY and CDR2 SAAADI. The CDR3 is 17 residues long. CDR3 DNA sequence: TGCGCCAGCAGGGGACTAGCGGGAGTATCGATTCTCGATGAGCAGTTCTTC. It specifies CASRGLAGVSILDEQFF.

The chain couples TRBV25-1 to TRBJ2-7; 7 positions match TRBD2. The germline V gene encodes CDR1 MGHDK and CDR2 SYGVNS. The ends lost 6 bases at V and 7 bases at J; junction bases unmatched: 15. There are 15 residues in the CDR3. CDR3 sequence: CASSLQAGIMGEQYF. DNA for the CDR3: TGTGCCAGCAGCCTTCAAGCGGGGATTATGGGGGAGCAGTACTTC.

The rearrangement links TRBV27 to TRBJ2-3; weak D call: TRBD1 (5 bases). Germline V gene data show CDR1 as MNHEY and CDR2 as SMNVEV (reference sequence). CDR3 length: 11 residues. V lost 8 bases and J 4 bases, leaving 7 bases between the germline ends. The chain's CDR3 is CASQGADTQYF. The DNA of the CDR3 is TGTGCCAGCCAGGGCGCAGATACGCAGTATTTT.

This clone occurred a few times. The rearrangement joins TRBV6-6 to TRBJ1-5; weak D call: TRBD1 (5 bases). The germline V and J ends were trimmed by 2 bases and 1 base, with 9 bases remaining between them. Germline V lookup: CDR1 MNHNY, CDR2 SVGAGI (reference sequence). The CDR3 is 15 residues long. The CDR3: CASSYGGGSNQPQHF. The CDR3 DNA reads as TGTGCCAGCAGTTACGGGGGGGGAAGCAATCAGCCCCAGCATTTT.

CDR3 protein: CASSWREGEAEAFF. In DNA, the CDR3 is TGTGCCAGCAGTTGGCGTGAGGGGGAAGCTGAAGCTTTCTTT. The J gene is TRBJ1-1, the V gene TRBV6-1; TRBD1 might be the D (6 bases). V was shortened by 5 bases and J by 6 bases, with 16 bases between the two germline ends. CDR1 and CDR2 from the germline V gene are MNHNS and SASEGT. CDR3 length: 14 residues.

The chain combines TRBV7-9 with TRBJ2-5; 8 bases are shared with TRBD1. The J call may be in error: the DNA end matches TRBJ2-7 better. This CDR3 region has 16 residues. Germline V gene sequence: CDR1 SEHNR, CDR2 FQNEAQ (reference sequence). CDR3 nucleotides: TGTGCCAGCAGCCAACGGGCCGGACAGGGTGTATACGAGCAGTACTTC. Translation: CASSQRAGQGVYEQYF.

The gene calls are TRBV5-6 and TRBJ2-5; 9 bases are a match to TRBD1. The CDR3 is made up of 17 amino acids. Germline CDR1 SGHDT, CDR2 YYEEEE. V shed 0 bases and J 7 bases; nucleotides not matched to a gene: 13. CDR3 bases: TGTGCCAGCAGCTTGGCCCCGCTCTGGGACAGGGTGGCGACCCAGTACTTC. It specifies CASSLAPLWDRVATQYF. Full variable domain (rest looked up from reference TRBV5-6 and TRBJ2-5): DAGVTQSPTHLIKTRGQQVTLRCSPKSGHDTVSWYQQALGQGPQFIFQYYEEEERQRGNFPDRFSGHQFPNYSSELNVNALLLGDSALYLCASSLAPLWDRVATQYFGPGTRLLVL.

The genes are TRBV19 and TRBJ1-2; 7 bases are a match to TRBD1. Per germline, CDR1 LNHDA and CDR2 SQIVND (reference sequence). The CDR3 length is 17 residues. Trimming at V came to 10 bases and at J to 2 bases, leaving 19 bases not matched to a gene. The CDR3 spells CANLNFGTELRNYGYTF. The CDR3 bases are TGTGCCAACCTAAACTTTGGGACAGAGTTAAGAAACTATGGCTACACCTTC.

V is TRBV7-9 and J is TRBJ1-4; 10 bases align to TRBD1. The CDR3 length is 14 residues. The V gene's germline CDR1 is SEHNR and CDR2 FQNEAQ (reference sequence). V dropped 5 bases and J dropped 7; count of bases not matched to a gene: 4. In DNA, the CDR3 is TGTGCCAGCAGCCAGGACAGGGGGATTGAAAAACTGTTTTTT. Translating it yields CASSQDRGIEKLFF.

This clone was detected a few times. The chain uses TRBV5-6 and TRBJ2-7; D gene uncertain. Germline CDR1 reads SGHDT; CDR2 reads YYEEEE. Between the trimmed V and J ends, which lost 3 bases and 0 bases, there was a span of 10 bases. This CDR3 contains 14 residues. CDR3 sequence (DNA): TGTGCCAGCAGCTCCCCCGCGAGCTCCTACGAGCAGTACTTC. As protein: CASSSPASSYEQYF.

The V call is TRBV7-2, the J call TRBJ2-2, with a weak D call TRBD1 (6 bases). The CDR3 is made up of 14 amino acids. The germline gives CDR1 SGHTA, CDR2 FQGNSA. V gave up 3 bases and J gave up 4 bases, with 9 bases separating them. The CDR3 region has the DNA TGTGCCAGCAGCTTCCTCAGGGGCACCGGGGAGCTGTTTTTT. Translating it yields CASSFLRGTGELFF.